Sequencing of this T cell receptor (beta chain) was carried out in a study of T cell repertoires in cytomegalovirus infection. Study-level information: Newly reported HLA-C-restricted and thoroughly characterized HLA-B-restricted CMV epitopes were employed. Public TCR beta signatures were indicative of both CMV infection and a matching HLA type. Study-level points and caveats: CMV-specific HLA-C-restricted TCR beta clonotypes dominated the ex vivo response.

This clonotype was counted many times. Its antigen is not identified. One junction end disagrees with the germline gene, perhaps due to a read error. TCRdb redid the calling of the reads with MiXCR, one entry per CDR3 protein. Of fewer than 850,000 distinct CDR3 sequences in the sample, 25% to 35% were seen once. This CDR3 region has 14 residues. Germline CDR1 and CDR2: SSHAT and FNYEAQ (reference sequence). This sample comprised cultured CD8+ T cells from PBMCs, obtained from culture after CMV antigen stimulation. The sequence was collected from a human donor in good health (CMV status not recorded). Some clones in this sample may be carry-over from other donors' samples. The chain joins TRBV7-7 to TRBJ1-3; D not certain. The CDR3 DNA reads as TGTGCTAGCAGCCCAGGTGGGGCTGGAAACACCATATATTTT. Translating gives CASSPGGAGNTIYF.